The sequence of this T cell receptor (beta chain) was determined in a study of CD8+ T cells in alopecia areata. Extraction and reverse transcription of RNA yielded cDNA as the sequencing template. Data came from immunoSEQ multiplex PCR; TCRdb stores just in-frame clones and leaves some out. Seen here are under 70,000 clones, around 96% observed once, and the top ten hold around a quarter. Trimming removed 0 bases from V and 3 bases from J, with 3 bases in between. The V gene's germline CDR1 is SGHDN and CDR2 FVKESK. The CDR3 has 13 amino acids. The sample consisted of CD8+ T cells sorted from blood, taken at week 0. The source is a human donor with alopecia areata. The chain has TRBV14 and TRBJ1-5; D unresolved. The CDR3 DNA sequence: TGTGCCAGCAGCCAAGAAGACAATCAGCCCCAGCATTTT. This codes for CASSQEDNQPQHF.